One and the same sample provided the 15 T cell receptor beta chains below, sequenced in a study of blood T cell repertoires in COVID-19. Libraries were prepared by immunoSEQ multiplex PCR; TCRdb keeps only in-frame clonotypes and omits some of them. The data show 75,000 to 95,000 clones, roughly 80% seen once. Source material: peripheral blood. All receptors come from a man in his sixties with COVID-19, enrolled during active disease.

The chain combines TRBV11-3 with TRBJ2-2; D remains unclear. This CDR3 has 16 amino acids. Germline V lookup: CDR1 SGHNT, CDR2 YENEEA. The V and J ends lost 1 base and 6 bases respectively, with 15 bases between them. The CDR3 DNA follows: TGTGCCAGCAGCTTAGTTCTGGGCAGCTTAGCCGGGGAGCTGTTTTTT. It specifies CASSLVLGSLAGELFF.

The gene calls are TRBV7-3 and TRBJ2-1, with 7 bases lining up with TRBD1. Germline V gives CDR1 SGHTA, CDR2 FQGTGA. The CDR3 extends over 14 amino acids. V lost 1 base and J lost 8; bases outside the gene matches: 5. The CDR3 nucleotides read TGTGCCAGCAGCTTAAGAAGGGGGCGCGATGAGCAGTTCTTC. Protein product: CASSLRRGRDEQFF.

The chain has TRBV5-1 and TRBJ2-1, with 12 bases that match TRBD2. This CDR3 has 16 amino acids. After removal of 4 bases from V and 1 base from J, the junction contained 3 bases not matched to a gene. In germline, CDR1 is SGHRS, CDR2 YFSETQ. The CDR3 nucleotides read TGCGCCAGCAGCCAGACTAGCGGGAGTTCCTACAATGAGCAGTTCTTC. This translates into CASSQTSGSSYNEQFF.

This rearrangement joins TRBV5-4 to TRBJ2-5; 8 bases agree with TRBD1. Germline V lookup: CDR1 SGHNT, CDR2 YYREEE (reference sequence). This CDR3 spans 16 amino acids. The J segment lost 5 bases and the V segment lost 4 bases, leaving 13 bases of the junction unmatched. CDR3 protein: CASSPQGQGAGETQYF. The CDR3 DNA reads TGTGCCAGCAGCCCCCAGGGGCAGGGGGCTGGGGAGACCCAGTACTTC.

The chain couples TRBV29-1 to TRBJ2-3, with a tentative D call TRBD2 (5 bases). CDR3 length: 15 residues. The V gene lost 6 bases and the J gene lost 1 base, with 17 bases spanning the gap. In germline, CDR1 is SQVTM, CDR2 ANQGSEA. CDR3 in amino acids: CSVDAPSGRTDTQYF. DNA of the CDR3: TGCAGCGTGGATGCCCCGAGCGGACGCACAGATACGCAGTATTTT.

This chain joins TRBV5-1 and TRBJ2-7; D is perhaps TRBD1 (5 bases). CDR3 length equals 15 residues. Germline loops: CDR1 SGHRS, CDR2 YFSETQ. Trimming shortened V by 2 bases and J by 6 bases, and 18 bases separated the two germline ends. CDR3 nucleotide sequence: TGCGCCAGCAGCTTTCGACCAGGGTTGGAGTCCGAGCAGTACTTC. Its protein product is CASSFRPGLESEQYF.

The rearrangement uses TRBV4-3 and TRBJ1-6; weak D call: TRBD1 (6 bases). The ends were cut back, 0 bases at V and 8 bases at J, with 11 bases in the middle. CDR3 size: 15 residues. The V gene's germline CDR1 is LGHNA and CDR2 YSLEER. CDR3: CASSQDRGAYSPLHF. The CDR3 bases are TGCGCCAGCAGCCAAGATCGGGGGGCTTATTCACCCCTCCACTTT.

The chain combines TRBV15 with TRBJ2-4; 7 positions match TRBD1. Germline V gene data show CDR1 as LNHNV and CDR2 as YYDKDF (reference sequence). Trimming cost V 5 bases and J 9 bases; bases outside gene matches: 10. The length of the CDR3 is 14 residues. This chain's CDR3 is CATSGYGQAPIQYF. In DNA, the CDR3 is TGTGCCACCAGCGGCTATGGACAGGCCCCCATTCAGTACTTC.

The chain combines TRBV18 with TRBJ2-5, with unresolved D. CDR1 and CDR2 from the germline V gene are KGHSH and LQKENI. V was trimmed by 5 bases and J by 5 bases, leaving 12 bases between them. The CDR3 consists of 13 residues. The CDR3 bases are TGTGCCAGCTCATCTGGGTCGAGGGAGACCCAGTACTTC. It encodes CASSSGSRETQYF.

The V gene is TRBV6-5, the J gene TRBJ1-2; weak D call: TRBD1 (6 bases). V lost 6 bases, J lost 4 bases, and 12 bases lay in between. This CDR3 region has 13 residues. The germline gives CDR1 MNHEY, CDR2 SVGAGI. CDR3 sequence reads: CASSQGGGYGYTF. The DNA for the CDR3 is TGTGCCAGCAGCCAGGGAGGGGGCTATGGCTACACCTTC.

V usage is TRBV5-1 and J usage is TRBJ2-5, with a tentative D call TRBD1 (7 bases). The CDR3 is 16 amino acids. Germline loops: CDR1 SGHRS, CDR2 YFSETQ. V was trimmed by 0 bases and J by 3 bases, leaving 15 bases between them. CDR3 protein: CASSLEAGGNEETQYF. CDR3 sequence (DNA): TGCGCCAGCAGCTTGGAGGCAGGGGGGAACGAAGAGACCCAGTACTTC.

The chain recombines TRBV29-1 with TRBJ1-3; D gene unclear. Germline loops: CDR1 SQVTM, CDR2 ANQGSEA. CDR3 length: 14 amino acids. V shed 0 bases and J shed 4 bases, with 10 bases lying between them. CDR3 residues: CSVEDAVPGNTIYF. CDR3 DNA: TGCAGCGTTGAAGATGCGGTTCCAGGAAACACCATATATTTT.

This clone was seen more than once but under ten times. The sample contains more than one DNA sequence encoding this CDR3. CDR3 loop: CASRPDRSSYNEQFF. The CDR3 DNA reads as TGTGCCAGTAGGCCGGACAGGAGCTCCTACAATGAGCAGTTCTTC. The J gene is TRBJ2-1, the V gene TRBV19; the match to TRBD1 covers 7 bases. The germline V gene has CDR1 LNHDA and CDR2 SQIVND (reference sequence). CDR3 length equals 15 residues. The trim removed 6 bases at V and 0 bases at J, leaving 5 bases unmatched.

This clone showed up just a few times. This same CDR3 is encoded by further DNA sequences in the sample. The chain joins TRBV7-3 to TRBJ2-3; 10 bases line up with TRBD2. The CDR3 is 15 residues long. Germline CDR1 SGHTA, CDR2 FQGTGA. V shed 5 bases, J shed 2 bases, and the junction held 4 bases outside the gene matches. This CDR3 is CASSRAGGSTDTQYF. CDR3 nucleotide sequence: TGTGCCAGCAGCAGAGCGGGGGGGTCCACAGATACGCAGTATTTT.

The chain carries TRBV7-9 and TRBJ2-6; 8 bases agree with TRBD1. Germline lookup yields CDR1 SEHNR and CDR2 FQNEAQ (reference sequence). The ends lost 6 bases at V and 0 bases at J; junction bases unmatched: 7. The CDR3 totals 17 residues. The CDR3: CASSWTGSASGANVLTF. The CDR3 nucleotides read TGTGCCAGCAGTTGGACAGGGTCCGCCTCTGGGGCCAACGTCCTGACTTTC. The full variable domain, in which reference TRBV7-9 and TRBJ2-6 provide the parts outside the CDR3, is DTGVSQNPRHKITKRGQNVTFRCDPISEHNRLYWYRQTLGQGPEFLTYFQNEAQLEKSRLLSDRFSAERPKGSFSTLEIQRTEQGDSAMYLCASSWTGSASGANVLTFGAGSRLTVL.